This T cell receptor beta chain emerged from a study of T cell changes during pregnancy in multiple sclerosis. Produced via immunoSEQ multiplex PCR; TCRdb's table is partial and in-frame only. In the table there are 90,000 to 120,000 clones, just under 95% of which are singletons. The CDR3 runs to 14 residues. Germline CDR1 reads LGHNA; CDR2 reads YSLEER. J was trimmed by 2 bases and V by 4 bases; bases with no gene match: 3. This clonotype was sampled from a female donor in good health, enrolled as a control in a pregnancy study. The source material was peripheral blood, sampled in the third trimester of pregnancy. V is TRBV4-3 and J is TRBJ2-7; TRBD2 matches 9 bases. The CDR3 is CASSPSGGPYEQYF. The CDR3, as DNA: TGCGCCAGCAGCCCGAGCGGGGGGCCCTACGAGCAGTACTTC.